This section outlines one T cell receptor beta chain sequence together with its context. Rearranged V-D-J TRB sequences were amplified with a mixed TRB-A/B primer pool. TCRdb re-analysed the multiplex PCR reads in MiXCR, keeping a single row per CDR3 protein. The repertoire holds about 2,500 distinct CDR3 sequences, with over 20% as singletons. Peripheral blood genomic DNA, not sorted cells or RNA, was the template. This CDR3 has 14 residues. The sample comes from a study of T cell repertoires in aging, cancer and after chemotherapy. Input material: blood. The sequence came from a human donor with a blood cancer. The genes are TRBV21-1 and TRBJ1-1. TRBV21-1 is a listed pseudogene. The CDR3 nucleotides read TGTGCCAGCAGCAAAGAAAAGGGCCCCACTGAAGCTTTCTTT. This translates into CASSKEKGPTEAFF.